This T cell receptor beta chain is from a study of cytomegalovirus exposure and HLA in healthy donors. V lost 2 bases, J lost 4 bases, and 8 bases stayed unmatched. Per the germline V gene, CDR1 is SGHRS and CDR2 is YFSETQ. The CDR3 length is 15 residues. Overall study results and limits: Common viral pathogens seemed to be connected with several of the most significant clusters, according to a later analysis. Through in vitro validation, a few CMV-associated chains were shown to be specific for CMV antigens. Within the data, a cluster of highly shared sequence variants was likely a sequencing artifact.

A word on this clone: Antigen: not known.

The PCR had 60 Vbeta and 13 Jbeta primers. Clones were read by immunoSEQ multiplex PCR, and TCRdb kept only the in-frame ones, dropping some. The table lists around 130,000 clones, 8.5% to 10% of them singletons. The receptor's source is a man aged 35 to 55 in good health and CMV-seronegative. The V and J genes are TRBV5-1 and TRBJ2-5; 7 nucleotides match TRBD2. The sample was PBMCs. The CDR3 sequence: CASSFSRGRGETQYF. The CDR3 coding sequence is TGCGCCAGCAGCTTCTCGCGGGGGAGGGGAGAGACCCAGTACTTC.